What follows describes a single TCR beta chain. These data belong to a study of technical replicates of blood from a handful of donors. The CDR3 contains 12 residues. In germline, CDR1 is LNHDA, CDR2 SQIVND (reference sequence). The data were produced by immunoSEQ multiplex PCR, yet TCRdb's version contains in-frame clones alone and is incomplete. Of tens of thousands of clones listed, over 80% are singletons. The sequence was obtained from a human donor in good health. The specimen was T cells isolated from PBMCs. The chain carries TRBV19 and TRBJ2-7, with 7 bases matching TRBD2. CDR3 sequence: CPRGSEDYEQYF. As DNA, the CDR3 is TGTCCGCGCGGGAGTGAAGACTACGAGCAGTACTTC.